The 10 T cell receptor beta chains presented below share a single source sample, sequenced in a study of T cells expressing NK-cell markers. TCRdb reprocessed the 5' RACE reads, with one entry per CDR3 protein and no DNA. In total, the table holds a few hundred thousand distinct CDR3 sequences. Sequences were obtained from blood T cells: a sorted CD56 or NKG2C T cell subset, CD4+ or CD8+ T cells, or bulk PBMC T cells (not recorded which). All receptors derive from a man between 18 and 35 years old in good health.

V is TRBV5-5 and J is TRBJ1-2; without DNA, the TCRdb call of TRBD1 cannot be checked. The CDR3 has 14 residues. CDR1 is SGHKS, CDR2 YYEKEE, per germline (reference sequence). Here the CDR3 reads CASKDVRDINGYTF.

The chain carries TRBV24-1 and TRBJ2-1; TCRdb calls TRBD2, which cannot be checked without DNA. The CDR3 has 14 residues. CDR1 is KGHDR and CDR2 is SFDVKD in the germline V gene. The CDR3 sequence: CATSRTAGGNEQFF.

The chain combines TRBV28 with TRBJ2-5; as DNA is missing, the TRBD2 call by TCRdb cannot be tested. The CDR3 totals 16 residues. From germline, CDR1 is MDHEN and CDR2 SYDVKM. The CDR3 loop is CASSLWLAGGGETQYF.

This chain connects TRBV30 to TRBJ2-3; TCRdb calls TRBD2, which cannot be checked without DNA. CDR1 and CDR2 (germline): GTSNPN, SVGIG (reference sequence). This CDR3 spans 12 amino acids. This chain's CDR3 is CAWGGGSDTQYF.

CDR3 amino acids: CASSPTISGANVLTF. The rearrangement links TRBV6-2 or TRBV6-3 to TRBJ2-6. Germline CDR1 is MNHEY and CDR2 is SVGEGT. The CDR3 consists of 15 residues.

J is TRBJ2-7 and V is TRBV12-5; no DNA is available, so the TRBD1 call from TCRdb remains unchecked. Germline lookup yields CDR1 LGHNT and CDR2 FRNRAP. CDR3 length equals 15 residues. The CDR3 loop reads CASGRDPGGSYEQYF.

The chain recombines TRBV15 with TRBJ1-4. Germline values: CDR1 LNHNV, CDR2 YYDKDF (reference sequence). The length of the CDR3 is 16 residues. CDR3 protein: CATSRGYSRGNEKLFF.

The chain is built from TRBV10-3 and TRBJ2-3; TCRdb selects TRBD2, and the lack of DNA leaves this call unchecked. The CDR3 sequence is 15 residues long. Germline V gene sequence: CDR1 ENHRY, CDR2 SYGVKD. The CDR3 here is CAISGSSGSTDTQYF.

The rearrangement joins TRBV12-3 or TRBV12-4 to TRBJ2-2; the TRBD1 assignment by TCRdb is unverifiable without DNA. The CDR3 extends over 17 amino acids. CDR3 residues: CASTWTTGQGGTGELFF.

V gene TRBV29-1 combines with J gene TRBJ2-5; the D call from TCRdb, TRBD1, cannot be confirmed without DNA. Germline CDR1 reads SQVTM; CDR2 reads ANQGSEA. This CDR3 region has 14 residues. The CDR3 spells CSVEVGGWLETQYF.